This T cell receptor beta chain was identified during a study of immune cell composition in non-small cell lung cancer. The normal lung sample lay at least 3 cm, and maximally far, from the tumour. Method: immunoSEQ multiplex PCR; TCRdb's copy keeps in-frame clones and lacks some. The table lists 3,800 or so clones, about 80% of them singletons. This CDR3 has 12 residues. Germline CDR1 reads MNHNY; CDR2 reads SVGAGI (reference sequence). Trimming left V 8 bases short and J 7 bases short, with 14 bases between. The sequence was obtained from a human donor with non-small cell lung cancer. The chain has TRBV6-6 and TRBJ1-2; D is possibly TRBD1 (5 bases). The specimen sequenced was non-adjacent lung tissue. Here the CDR3 DNA reads TGTGCCAGCGTCGGAGGGGAGAGTGGCTACACCTTC. This gives the protein CASVGGESGYTF.